This T cell receptor (beta chain) was profiled in a study of T cell clones after liver transplantation. Study background: TCRbeta sequencing after a pre-transplant mixed lymphocyte reaction identified graft-donor-reactive clones, later tracked in post-transplant blood. Subjects received no induction therapy and standard immunosuppression until randomization at 12-24 months post-transplant. Notes on the study in general: Graft donor-reactive T cells possibly entered the graft instead of undergoing deletion.

Using immunoSEQ multiplex PCR, the repertoire was profiled, and TCRdb retains in-frame clones only, with some absent. This repertoire shows 95,000 to 110,000 clones, 82% found once; its top ten account for around 0.94%. About this clone itself: Its antigen is still unknown.

This CDR3 has 12 residues. Germline V gives CDR1 SNHLY, CDR2 FYNNEI. Deletions cut 2 bases from V and 5 bases from J, with 7 bases between. Sequenced material: CD4+ T cells from blood, taken before liver transplant. The V call is TRBV2, the J call TRBJ2-7; no firm D call. This sequence originates from a human donor who received a liver transplant. DNA of the CDR3: TGTGCCAGCAGTGAATCATTCCACGAGCAGTACTTC. Protein product: CASSESFHEQYF.